Reported below is one T cell receptor (beta chain). Its antigen has not been determined. This entry belongs to a study of cytomegalovirus exposure and HLA in healthy donors (dated by TCRdb to between 2016 and 2019). For context, the study as a whole: In an earlier analysis of under 750 of the donors, about 270 Gb of sequence data and 95 million to 130 million unique TCR beta sequences from 150 million to 200 million T cells were reported. Around 320 gigabases of sequencing data and 70 million to 100 million unique TCR sequences were included in an early release covering about 700 HLA-typed donors. Of the roughly 400 genotyped donors, approximately 80% were placed in the genetic ancestry cluster associated with self-reported Caucasian donors. The study was designed to test whether signatures of past pathogen exposure could be identified by cataloging public T cell receptors. Using immunosequencing, the study profiled T cell repertoires from approximately 700 subjects and related those repertoires to cytomegalovirus serostatus. Along with the approximately 670-subject first cohort, a separate validation cohort of over a hundred different subjects was used. To predict cytomegalovirus infection status, the study brought together high-throughput TCR immunosequencing, statistical association of individual TCRs with disease status, and machine learning. A later analysis re-examined previously published TCR beta repertoires from more than 650 donors and added high-resolution HLA genotyping to investigate patterns of TCR occurrence. In the later analysis, no new phenotypic data were used to find candidate immune exposures; instead, reliance was placed on TCR beta sequences and their occurrence across donors. An earlier analysis of several hundred of the donors applied high-throughput TCR beta sequencing to assess whether each TCR beta V gene segment acted as functional or pseudogenic. Donor age, sex, ethnicity and CMV serostatus were compiled together with the repertoire data. A later genetic analysis used genome-wide SNP genotypes for about three fifths of the 666 donors, treating that subset as a discovery cohort. Every discovery cohort repertoire had been produced on one sequencing platform. HLA typing covered class I and class II loci at four-digit resolution. The number of donors typed differed by locus, with 629-630 for A, B, C, DRB1 and DQB1, roughly 550 for DQA1, about 610 for DPA1, and under 490 for DPB1. Five DR-DQ haplotypes were treated as single units for association and clustering because of strong linkage in the cohort. Across about 370 genotyped donors of the cohort, an average of roughly 200,000 unique TCR beta nucleotide sequences per donor were sequenced, and roughly a sixth of those sequences were non-productive. Results and caveats for the whole study, not just this receptor: A later analysis reported that several top co-occurrence clusters appeared linked to parvovirus B19, influenza, CMV and Epstein-Barr virus. Only TCR beta chains were sequenced in this cohort, and the absence of alpha or paired-chain data limited detectable features. Correlated functional status among segregating V segments might reflect linkage disequilibrium, but an unknown experimental factor could not be ruled out. A later genetic analysis associated a missense DCLRE1C variant with V-gene and J-gene trimming of TCR beta chains, and an independent cohort replicated the association. Specific HLA alleles were associated with 15,000 to 20,000 TCR beta sequences at a false discovery rate of 0.05 in a later analysis. The authors suggested that the approach could potentially be generalized to other disease states and immunological phenotypes. Because the 87-base-pair reads could not distinguish some IMGT-functional V segments, including TRBV6-2 and TRBV6-3, those segments were excluded. For the cohort, immune exposure information was limited to CMV serostatus. The study gave a list of more than 150 TCR beta chains associated with cytomegalovirus. In both the original and validation cohorts, the classifier was reported to diagnose cytomegalovirus status with high specificity and sensitivity. A group of highly shared sequence variants was considered likely to be a technical artifact of the sequencing pipeline. In a later analysis, TCR association rates were found to vary across HLA loci, with the most associated TCRs seen for DRB1 alleles and the fewest for HLA-C alleles. A few of the identified cytomegalovirus-associated TCR beta chains were confirmed in vitro to be specific for cytomegalovirus antigens. A later analysis found that HLA-associated TCR beta chains were more clonally expanded and had lower generation probabilities than equally common non-associated chains. Because counts were too low, roughly 17 rarely observed V segments, including chromosome 9 orphons, were left out of the earlier analysis of 500 to 650 of the donors. Compared with the roughly 670-donor mean, donors in an Asian-associated ancestry cluster had fewer N-insertions in productive TCRs, according to a later genetic analysis. An earlier analysis of around 600 of the donors showed that most TCR beta V segments appeared in productive rearrangements either about 87% or about 30% of the time, which broadly matched IMGT annotations. A further reported finding was that TCR beta sequences accurately predicted the HLA-A and HLA-B alleles for most subjects in the first cohort. The presence/absence analyses assumed that sequencing depth was roughly uniform across donors, and that assumption may not be true. Because HLA typing was missing for some donors at each locus, association tests included only the typed subset. When HLA alleles, especially DR and DQ, strongly co-occurred, TCR associations were difficult to assign to individual alleles. According to a later analysis, most CMV-associated TCR beta chains appeared to be HLA-restricted, and the HLA associations seemed to be driven largely by CMV exposure. Across donors, most TCR sequences were observed very rarely, whereas some public TCRs were present in many individuals.

The cohort comprised 550 to 700 healthy bone marrow donors. At the time of sampling, every cohort member was nominally healthy, though immune exposures that went unrecorded were likely present. The donor was CMV seropositive and belonged to the group of over 250 seropositive cohort members. Every donor gave a peripheral blood sample, and the peripheral blood mononuclear cells from that sample were used for TCR beta sequencing. Genomic DNA extraction from the blood cell samples was performed with the Qiagen DNeasy Blood Extraction Kit. Library method: the immunoSEQ multiplex PCR assay. A mixture of 60 forward primers for TCR Vbeta segments and 13 reverse primers for TCR Jbeta segments was used in the multiplex PCR. A multiplex PCR assay on genomic DNA amplified the CDR3 region of rearranged TCR beta genes. Amplified TCR beta libraries were sequenced as 87-base-pair reads on the Illumina HiSeq System. As for the original processing: Across the 500 to 750 repertoires, a later analysis counted roughly 84 million unique TCR beta chains, roughly 11 million of which were shared by at least two donors. Raw reads were error-corrected and collapsed into unique sequences with a nearest-neighbor algorithm that merged closely related sequences to remove PCR and sequencing errors. To assign V, D and J gene segments, CDR3 sequences were aligned to IMGT reference sequences. Each retained sequence needed at least a six-nucleotide match to both a V gene segment and a J gene segment. A rearrangement was called productive if the CDR3 had no stop codons and remained in frame with V and J, and every other rearrangement was called non-productive. CDR3 was defined according to IMGT convention as the region running from the second conserved V-encoded cysteine to the conserved J-encoded phenylalanine. The earlier analysis of roughly 590 of the donors excluded sequences that lacked an unambiguous match to a single V gene segment. In an earlier analysis of a few hundred of the donors, a V segment was called functional when productive rearrangements were above 56.7%, and segregating when the standard deviation between donors exceeded 5%. To diagnose cytomegalovirus status from the catalog of TCR beta chain sequences, a statistical classification framework was built. A later analysis assigned V and J genes by comparing TCR nucleotide sequences with IMGT/GENE-DB human TR gene sequences. The TCRdist pipeline was used in a later analysis to assign CDR3 sequences and most-parsimonious VDJ recombination scenarios. In a later analysis, each TCR beta chain was defined by its CDR3 amino acid sequence together with its V-gene family, and reads lacking a unique V-gene family were excluded. In a later analysis, 500 to 650 highly shared, low-generation-probability nucleotide sequences were removed to address suspected cross-contamination and a sequencing artifact. In a later analysis, a clonal expansion index for each public chain was calculated from normalized within-repertoire ranks of inferred template counts. A later analysis computed generation probabilities with a VDJ recombination model fitted to out-of-frame rearrangements, and checked the results against IGoR. A later analysis scored TCR-TCR, TCR-HLA and TCR-CMV co-occurrence with hypergeometric tests, applying a repertoire-size bias correction to TCR pairs. A later analysis estimated false discovery rates by permuting HLA or CMV assignments 20 times. In a later analysis, co-occurring TCRs were grouped using DBSCAN, with TCRdist sequence similarity added in when clustering inside HLA-allele-positive subsets. For co-occurrence clustering, repertoires with fewer than 30,000 or more than 120,000 public chains were excluded, along with a handful of repertoires with anomalous nucleotide sharing. Held by TCRdb, this immuneACCESS table contains in-frame sequences only and omits some clones. Under half of the omission traces to an unresolved V gene where checked; the cause of the rest is unknown. V and J calls and clone size are as listed in that table; D and trimming were resolved from the DNA. This sample's table carries around 52,000 clones. The ten largest clonotypes hold approximately 11% of the sample.

Based on the germline V gene (reference sequence), the CDR1 and CDR2 sequences are GTSNPN and SVGIG. The trim is 3 bases for V and 10 bases for J, with a gap of 19 bases between the germline ends. Its CDR3 holds 15 amino acids, cysteine through phenylalanine. The DNA shown is the 45-base CDR3, in frame from base 1. The sequencing sample was made of PBMCs. This sequence uses TRBV30 and TRBJ1-6, with a weak D call of TRBD1 (6 bases match). The TCR sequence derives from a woman aged 50 to 60 in good health and CMV-seropositive. The CDR3 in this case is CAWREDRGGGSPLHF. The sequenced DNA: TGTGCCTGGAGAGAAGACCGGGGGGGCGGGTCACCCCTCCACTTT.